This TCR beta chain was sequenced for a study of T cell responses to AZD1222 COVID-19 vaccine. The overall study: The study pooled second doses at about 4 or about 12 weeks.

Method: immunoSEQ multiplex PCR; TCRdb's copy keeps in-frame clones and lacks some. Counted here are about 92,000 clones, 80% to 90% occurring once; the ten biggest clones make up 10%. The CDR3 covers 12 residues. Between the trimmed V and J ends, which lost 3 bases and 3 bases, there was a span of 3 bases. Germline V gives CDR1 SGHDT, CDR2 YYEEEE. On this clone itself: Its cognate antigen is unknown.

Study results and caveats: Repertoire collection took place solely once the T cell response had peaked. Within unmutated variant regions lay the reported targets of nearly half of spike-specific TCRs. Receipt of two AZD1222 doses was followed by a rise in Spike-specific TCR breadth and depth.

Specimen: peripheral blood, collected on day 0 of AZD1222 vaccination. This clonotype originated in an adult in good health. The gene calls are TRBV5-6 and TRBJ2-2; no definite D call. CDR3 nucleotides: TGTGCCAGCAGCTCCTACACCGGGGAGCTGTTTTTT. This gives the protein CASSSYTGELFF.